Below, 2 T cell receptor beta chains from the same sample are listed, as sequenced in a study of neoadjuvant nivolumab and ipilimumab in lung cancer. Sequenced by immunoSEQ multiplex PCR; TCRdb stores in-frame clones only, minus some. The table includes around 20,000 clones, approximately 73% detected once. The sequencing here drew on tumor tissue, taken after neoadjuvant nivolumab, alone or with ipilimumab, at or shortly before surgery. The receptors originated from an adult with non-small cell lung cancer.

This sequence joins TRBV5-1 and TRBJ2-3, with TRBD2 as a possible D gene (6 bases). This CDR3 has 16 amino acids. CDR1 and CDR2 (germline): SGHRS, YFSETQ. Trimming stripped 4 bases from V and 4 bases from J, with 19 bases between. The chain's CDR3 is CASSPADPPGADTQYF. The CDR3 DNA reads TGCGCCAGCAGCCCGGCCGATCCGCCGGGGGCAGATACGCAGTATTTT.

This clone was counted a few times. J is TRBJ2-1 and V is TRBV7-2, with 7 bases lining up with TRBD2. Trimming removed 2 bases from V and 1 base from J; junction bases left unmatched: 14. Germline V lookup: CDR1 SGHTA, CDR2 FQGNSA. The CDR3 extends over 19 amino acids. The CDR3 spells CASSLLGGSGLESYNEQFF. The CDR3 DNA reads as TGTGCCAGCAGCTTACTGGGCGGTAGCGGGCTTGAATCCTACAATGAGCAGTTCTTC.